The rows below give T cell receptor beta chains drawn from one sample of a study of regulatory T cells in long-lasting Graves disease. TCRdb itself ran the multiplex PCR reads through MiXCR, one entry per CDR3 protein. The sample gives hundreds of thousands of distinct CDR3 sequences, about 16% of which show up once; roughly 25% is in the top ten. These sequences were also reported in another study, on T cells in Graves' hyperthyroidism and ophthalmopathy.

The sample here was peripheral blood mononuclear cells (PBMCs), taken at new diagnosis, from a patient treated with antithyroid drugs. These receptors all stem from a woman aged 35-65 years with Graves disease. The CDR3 runs from the conserved cysteine through the conserved F or W. The D gene is left open where the match is weak. The size entry is marked missing in some rows and otherwise reads once, few, many or a size class.

clone size	V gene	J gene	D gene	CDR3 protein	CDR3 DNA
few	TRBV11-2	TRBJ2-1	TRBD2	CASSFTGLPVEGFF	TGTGCCAGCAGCTTTACGGGACTACCCGTCGAAGGGTTCTTC
many	TRBV27	TRBJ1-1	NA	CASSSTKTGMNTEAFF	TGTGCCAGCAGTTCAACCAAGACAGGCATGAACACTGAAGCTTTCTTT
many	TRBV7-2	TRBJ2-2	NA	CASSLGGWGHRELFF	TGTGCCAGCAGCTTAGGGGGCTGGGGGCACCGGGAGCTGTTTTTT
NA	TRBV5-1	TRBJ2-3	NA	CASSWVTGPTDTQYF	TGCGCCAGCAGTTGGGTCACAGGGCCCACAGATACGCAGTATTTT
few	TRBV6-2/TRBV6-3	TRBJ1-5	TRBD1	CASSYSGQGNQPQHF	TGTGCCAGCAGTTACTCCGGACAGGGTAATCAGCCCCAGCATTTT
few	TRBV12-3/TRBV12-4	TRBJ1-2	NA	CASSSRGYYGYTF	TGTGCCAGCAGCTCCAGGGGTTACTATGGCTACACCTTC
many	TRBV15	TRBJ2-5	NA	CATSMRGSETQYF	TGTGCCACCAGCATGCGCGGTTCGGAGACCCAGTACTTC
many	TRBV6-9	TRBJ1-1	TRBD1	CASSYFQGAAEAFF	TGTGCCAGCAGTTACTTTCAGGGGGCTGCTGAAGCTTTCTTT
few	TRBV12-3/TRBV12-4	TRBJ1-6	NA	CASRTGHRLNSPLHF	TGTGCCAGCAGGACGGGACACCGACTCAATTCACCCCTCCACTTT
NA	TRBV5-4	TRBJ2-5	TRBD1	CANTMGQGFQETQYF	TGTGCCAACACTATGGGACAGGGCTTCCAAGAGACCCAGTACTTC
NA	TRBV15	TRBJ2-1	NA	CATSRDLGDNEQFF	TGTGCCACCAGCAGAGATTTGGGAGACAATGAGCAGTTCTTC
NA	TRBV11-1	TRBJ2-1	TRBD1	CASSLRFARAGGGYNEQFF	TGTGCCAGCAGCTTAAGGTTCGCGAGGGCAGGGGGCGGCTACAATGAGCAGTTCTTC
few	TRBV4-2	TRBJ2-1	NA	CASSHSGLYNEQFF	TGTGCCAGCAGCCACAGCGGACTCTACAATGAGCAGTTCTTC
NA	TRBV25-1	TRBJ2-3	NA	CASRDPGLADTQYF	TGTGCCAGCAGGGATCCAGGATTGGCAGATACGCAGTATTTT
many	TRBV12-3/TRBV12-4	TRBJ2-2	NA	CASSPVQGPYTGELFF	TGTGCCAGCAGTCCAGTCCAGGGGCCGTACACCGGGGAGCTGTTTTTT
few	TRBV7-8	TRBJ2-2	TRBD2	CASSLTSGGGLNTGELFF	TGTGCCAGCAGCCTTACTAGCGGGGGGGGTTTGAACACCGGGGAGCTGTTTTTT
once	TRBV14	TRBJ1-1	NA	CASSQTLGTRTEAFF	TGTGCCAGCAGCCAGACGCTGGGGACGAGGACTGAAGCTTTCTTT